These 15 T cell receptor beta chains were all obtained from the same sample, sequenced in a study of radiation and T cells in renal cell carcinoma. The time point denotes: blood 4 weeks post-SBRT, at nephrectomy. Specified treatment: 15 Gy SBRT to primary tumor, nephrectomy 4 weeks later. Profiled with immunoSEQ multiplex PCR; TCRdb holds only in-frame clones, not every one. The data contain roughly 100,000 clones, 84% of them singletons. This sample comprised blood, obtained from a patient whose treatment included radiotherapy and nephrectomy. The receptor source for this set is a man in his fifties or sixties with renal cell carcinoma.

This clone was recorded a few times. The chain carries TRBV5-4 and TRBJ2-7; 9 positions match TRBD2. The CDR3 totals 15 residues. The germline V gene encodes CDR1 SGHNT and CDR2 YYREEE (reference sequence). Trimming cost V 0 bases and J 7 bases; bases outside gene matches: 8. The DNA for the CDR3 is TGTGCCAGCAGCTTGGGTAGCGGGAGACGGGGAGAGCAGTACTTC. Its protein is CASSLGSGRRGEQYF. Supplemented by reference TRBV5-4 and TRBJ2-7, the full variable domain reads ETGVTQSPTHLIKTRGQQVTLRCSSQSGHNTVSWYQQALGQGPQFIFQYYREEENGRGNFPPRFSGLQFPNYSSELNVNALELDDSALYLCASSLGSGRRGEQYFGPGTRLTVT.

The chain employs TRBV10-3 and TRBJ2-3; D is unclear. This CDR3 has 13 residues. Germline CDR1 is ENHRY and CDR2 is SYGVKD. The V gene lost 11 bases and the J gene lost 6 bases, with 18 bases spanning the gap. CDR3: CAVQSEIGDTQYF. The CDR3 DNA reads TGTGCCGTCCAATCAGAGATCGGGGATACGCAGTATTTT.

The chain uses TRBV6-5 and TRBJ2-5, with 7 bases lining up with TRBD1. This CDR3 is 16 amino acids long. V dropped 3 bases and J dropped 1; count of bases not matched to a gene: 8. Germline V CDR1 and CDR2: MNHEY, SVGAGI. CDR3 sequence reads: CASSYYRDRLQETQYF. As DNA, the CDR3 is TGTGCCAGCAGTTATTACCGGGACAGACTCCAAGAGACCCAGTACTTC.

This chain links TRBV7-8 with TRBJ1-3, with D tentatively TRBD1 (5 bases). Per the germline V gene, CDR1 is SGHVS and CDR2 is FQNEAQ. V was cut by 4 bases and J by 0 bases, with 7 bases left in between. This CDR3 contains 14 residues. The CDR3 reads CASSSGHSGNTIYF. For the CDR3, the DNA is TGTGCCAGCAGCTCGGGGCACTCTGGAAACACCATATATTTT.

The V call is TRBV5-6, the J call TRBJ1-3; a weak D match, TRBD1 (6 bases). The germline V gene has CDR1 SGHDT and CDR2 YYEEEE. This CDR3 contains 16 residues. With 1 base removed from V and 0 bases from J, the gap between germline ends came to 11 bases. CDR3 DNA: TGTGCCAGCAGCTTGCTTGGACAGACCTCTGGAAACACCATATATTTT. The encoded protein is CASSLLGQTSGNTIYF.

V usage is TRBV7-9 and J usage is TRBJ1-5, with 9 bases aligning to TRBD1. Germline V gene lookup returns CDR1 SEHNR and CDR2 FQNEAQ (reference sequence). This CDR3 has 16 amino acids. J was trimmed by 1 base and V by 2 bases; bases with no gene match: 3. The CDR3 region has the DNA TGTGCCAGCAGCTTATCCGGGACAGGGAGCAATCAGCCCCAGCATTTT. Residues: CASSLSGTGSNQPQHF.

This sequence joins TRBV7-2 and TRBJ2-5, with D perhaps matching TRBD2 (5 bases). The germline V gene has CDR1 SGHTA and CDR2 FQGNSA. The CDR3 totals 13 residues. V lost 1 base, J lost 5 bases, and 8 bases lay in between. DNA of the CDR3: TGTGCCAGCAGCTTAGTTAGGAGGGAGACCCAGTACTTC. Its translation is CASSLVRRETQYF.

V gene TRBV27 combines with J gene TRBJ2-1, with 8 nucleotides matching TRBD2. In germline, CDR1 is MNHEY, CDR2 SMNVEV (reference sequence). V gave up 4 bases and J gave up 7 bases; unmatched junction bases: 6. CDR3 length: 14 amino acids. DNA of the CDR3: TGTGCCAGCAGTTGGGGGACTAGATTTAATGAGCAGTTCTTC. Amino acids: CASSWGTRFNEQFF.

The chain's CDR3 is CASSYSSGASYEQYF. CDR3 in DNA: TGTGCCAGCAGTTACTCATCAGGGGCCTCCTACGAGCAGTACTTC. The chain recombines TRBV6-5 with TRBJ2-7; D possibly corresponds to TRBD1 (6 bases). Per germline, CDR1 MNHEY and CDR2 SVGAGI. Trimming left V 0 bases short and J 0 bases short, with 9 bases between. This CDR3 contains 15 residues.

This chain connects TRBV28 to TRBJ1-3; 10 nucleotides line up with TRBD1. Trimming at V came to 3 bases and at J to 9 bases, leaving 11 bases not matched to a gene. Germline CDR1 reads MDHEN; CDR2 reads SYDVKM. The CDR3 loop spans 16 amino acids. The CDR3 DNA follows: TGTGCCAGCAGTTTGAGACAGGGGGCATTGGTGCTCACCATATATTTT. Residues: CASSLRQGALVLTIYF. Combining the CDR3 with reference TRBV28 and TRBJ1-3 gives the whole variable domain DVKVTQSSRYLVKRTGEKVFLECVQDMDHENMFWYRQDPGLGLRLIYFSYDVKMKEKGDIPEGYSVSREKKERFSLILESASTNQTSMYLCASSLRQGALVLTIYFGEGSWLTVV.

V gene TRBV28 combines with J gene TRBJ2-7; 10 bases are a match to TRBD1. In germline, CDR1 is MDHEN, CDR2 SYDVKM. The CDR3 spans 16 residues. J lost 4 bases, V lost 4 bases, and 10 bases had no gene match. This CDR3 reads CASSSPAGTGVYEQYF. CDR3 nucleotide sequence: TGTGCCAGCAGTTCCCCGGCCGGGACAGGGGTATACGAGCAGTACTTC.

This sequence joins TRBV18 and TRBJ2-2; 10 positions agree with TRBD2. CDR3 length equals 16 residues. Germline loops: CDR1 KGHSH, CDR2 LQKENI. V was pared by 5 bases and J by 0 bases, with 3 bases of the junction left unmatched. CDR3 region: CASSIAGGANTGELFF. The CDR3, as DNA: TGTGCCAGCTCAATAGCGGGAGGCGCGAACACCGGGGAGCTGTTTTTT. The complete variable domain, with remaining parts taken from reference TRBV18 and TRBJ2-2, reads NAGVMQNPRHLVRRRGQEARLRCSPMKGHSHVYWYRQLPEEGLKFMVYLQKENIIDESGMPKERFSAEFPKEGPSILRIQQVVRGDSAAYFCASSIAGGANTGELFFGEGSRLTVL.

The V and J genes are TRBV5-6 and TRBJ2-3; possible D gene TRBD1, 6 bases. The CDR3 is 15 amino acids. Trimming shortened V by 1 base and J by 2 bases, and 11 bases separated the two germline ends. Germline CDR1 is SGHDT and CDR2 is YYEEEE. CDR3 nucleotide sequence: TGTGCCAGCAGCTTGCAGGGGACGATCACAGATACGCAGTATTTT. Translated, it gives CASSLQGTITDTQYF. Full variable domain (remainder filled in from reference TRBV5-6 and TRBJ2-3): DAGVTQSPTHLIKTRGQQVTLRCSPKSGHDTVSWYQQALGQGPQFIFQYYEEEERQRGNFPDRFSGHQFPNYSSELNVNALLLGDSALYLCASSLQGTITDTQYFGPGTRLTVL.

This chain joins TRBV27 and TRBJ2-7; D unclear. The CDR3 loop spans 13 amino acids. V was clipped by 0 bases and J by 4 bases, with 7 bases between them. CDR1 MNHEY and CDR2 SMNVEV come from the germline V gene (reference sequence). The CDR3: CASSLSYKYEQYF. The DNA of the CDR3 is TGTGCCAGCAGTTTATCCTACAAGTACGAGCAGTACTTC.

This clone was picked up one time. CDR3 protein: CASSLAARSGQYF. CDR3 coding DNA: TGCGCCAGCAGCTTGGCCGCCAGGTCCGGGCAGTACTTC. The J gene is TRBJ2-7, the V gene TRBV5-1; D gene ambiguous. V lost 0 bases and J 9 bases, leaving 13 bases between the germline ends. CDR1 SGHRS and CDR2 YFSETQ come from the germline V gene. The CDR3 is 13 residues long.